Presented here are 20 T cell receptor beta chains from one specimen sequenced in a study of blood T cell repertoires in COVID-19. Profiled with immunoSEQ multiplex PCR; TCRdb holds only in-frame clones, not every one. The repertoire has about 260,000 clones, 80% to 90% of them found once; the top ten carry around 1.5%. Sequencing was performed on peripheral blood. Receptor source: a middle-aged woman who had recovered from COVID-19.

This clone was detected only a few times. V gene TRBV10-3 combines with J gene TRBJ2-2, with D perhaps matching TRBD1 (7 bases). Trimming stripped 7 bases from V and 8 bases from J, with 14 bases between. The CDR3 length is 13 residues. The germline CDR1 and CDR2 sequences are ENHRY and SYGVKD. The DNA for the CDR3 is TGTGCCATCACCCAGGAGGGGGCAGGGGAGCTGTTTTTT. This encodes CAITQEGAGELFF.

This clone showed up just once. The rearrangement uses TRBV5-6 and TRBJ1-1, with D possibly being TRBD1 (5 bases). V was cut by 2 bases and J by 4 bases, with 15 bases left in between. Looked up from germline, CDR1 is SGHDT and CDR2 is YYEEEE. There are 15 residues in the CDR3. DNA for the CDR3: TGTGCCAGCAGCTTAGGACAATTCCTCCTCACTGAAGCTTTCTTT. Amino acids: CASSLGQFLLTEAFF.

The chain recombines TRBV6-1 with TRBJ2-1; D is perhaps TRBD1 (5 bases). The CDR3 runs to 13 residues. Germline V gene lookup returns CDR1 MNHNS and CDR2 SASEGT. V was pared by 2 bases and J by 5 bases, with 7 bases between. The CDR3 spells CASSERGHNEQFF. In nucleotides, the CDR3 is TGTGCCAGCAGTGAAAGGGGCCACAATGAGCAGTTCTTC.

This clone appeared a single time. The chain employs TRBV19 and TRBJ1-2, with 8 positions matching TRBD1. Germline CDR1 reads LNHDA; CDR2 reads SQIVND (reference sequence). The CDR3 covers 14 residues. Trimming removed 4 bases from V and 3 bases from J; junction bases left unmatched: 4. The DNA of the CDR3 is TGTGCCAGTAGTAGGACAGGGTCGGACTATGGCTACACCTTC. Its protein product is CASSRTGSDYGYTF.

The CDR3, as DNA: TGTGCCAGCAGTTTGTCCTGGGGACACCTGTCCTACGAGCAGTACTTC. Its translation: CASSLSWGHLSYEQYF. The V and J genes are TRBV27 and TRBJ2-7; maybe TRBD1 (6 bases). The CDR3 has 16 amino acids. Trimming pared 3 bases from V and 1 base from J, leaving 16 bases between. In germline, CDR1 is MNHEY, CDR2 SMNVEV (reference sequence).

The chain is built from TRBV5-4 and TRBJ1-6; 7 bases are a match to TRBD1. Trimming cost V 2 bases and J 7 bases; bases outside gene matches: 3. Per germline, CDR1 SGHNT and CDR2 YYREEE (reference sequence). The CDR3 loop spans 14 amino acids. The CDR3 coding sequence is TGTGCCAGCAGCTTACAGGGGAAGAATTCACCCCTCCACTTT. Translated, it gives CASSLQGKNSPLHF.

This clone was recorded once. This chain connects TRBV9 to TRBJ2-2; possible D gene TRBD1, 6 bases. The V end lost 0 bases, the J end lost 7 bases, and 7 bases lay between the germline ends. The CDR3 length is 13 residues. From germline, CDR1 is SGDLS and CDR2 YYNGEE. CDR3: CASSVEGGGELFF. The CDR3 nucleotides read TGTGCCAGCAGCGTAGAAGGGGGCGGGGAGCTGTTTTTT.

The chain recombines TRBV9 with TRBJ2-7; a possible D gene is TRBD1 (5 bases). Germline lookup yields CDR1 SGDLS and CDR2 YYNGEE. This CDR3 comprises 14 residues. V lost 3 bases, J lost 2 bases, and 12 bases lay in between. CDR3 bases: TGTGCCAGCAGCGGCCCAGGGCTCGCCTACGAGCAGTACTTC. Translation gives CASSGPGLAYEQYF. Filled out from reference TRBV9 and TRBJ2-7, the complete variable domain reads DSGVTQTPKHLITATGQRVTLRCSPRSGDLSVYWYQQSLDQGLQFLIQYYNGEERAKGNILERFSAQQFPDLHSELNLSSLELGDSALYFCASSGPGLAYEQYFGPGTRLTVT.

J is TRBJ1-2 and V is TRBV12-5; D may be TRBD1 (5 bases). V lost 5 bases and J lost 2, with 15 bases in between. The CDR3 is made up of 15 amino acids. Germline V lookup: CDR1 LGHNT, CDR2 FRNRAP. CDR3 DNA: TGTGCTAGTGGTCCGCAAGAGACAGCCAACTATGGCTACACCTTC. It codes for CASGPQETANYGYTF.

CDR3 sequence: CASSFTGDSPLHF. CDR3 nucleotide sequence: TGTGCCAGCAGCTTTACAGGGGATTCACCCCTCCACTTT. The rearrangement uses TRBV7-9 and TRBJ1-6, with 7 positions matching TRBD1. V lost 3 bases and J lost 8; bases outside the gene matches: 1. This CDR3 comprises 13 residues. From germline, CDR1 is SEHNR and CDR2 FQNEAQ (reference sequence).

V gene TRBV5-6 combines with J gene TRBJ2-5; D is uncertain. The CDR3 contains 12 residues. Germline V gene lookup returns CDR1 SGHDT and CDR2 YYEEEE. V was clipped by 6 bases and J by 0 bases, with 6 bases between them. The DNA for the CDR3 is TGTGCCAGCACCCGGGACCAAGAGACCCAGTACTTC. Protein: CASTRDQETQYF.

DNA of the CDR3: TGTGCCTGGAGTTCGAGCCTTAATCAGCCCCAGCATTTT. Amino acids: CAWSSSLNQPQHF. This chain connects TRBV30 to TRBJ1-5; no clear D gene. V lost 2 bases to trimming and J lost 4 bases, with 9 bases between them. The CDR3 sequence is 13 residues long. Germline V gene data show CDR1 as GTSNPN and CDR2 as SVGIG (reference sequence).

This clone was seen more than once but under ten times. The chain employs TRBV18 and TRBJ2-7; 7 bases align to TRBD1. Germline V gene lookup returns CDR1 KGHSH and CDR2 LQKENI. V lost 3 bases, J lost 3 bases, and 5 bases stayed unmatched. This CDR3 contains 14 residues. CDR3 sequence (DNA): TGTGCCAGCTCACCCCAGACAGGGCTCTACGAGCAGTACTTC. Translated: CASSPQTGLYEQYF.

This rearrangement joins TRBV6-4 to TRBJ1-1; TRBD1 is a possible D gene (5 bases). Germline lookup yields CDR1 MRHNA and CDR2 SNTAGT. This CDR3 spans 13 amino acids. Trimming stripped 1 base from V and 6 bases from J, with 9 bases between. The chain's CDR3 is CASSDWQGSEAFF. CDR3 DNA: TGTGCCAGCAGTGACTGGCAGGGTTCTGAAGCTTTCTTT.

This chain uses TRBV5-1 with TRBJ2-5, with a possible D match to TRBD2 (6 bases). The CDR3 runs to 14 residues. V lost 0 bases and J lost 3, with 9 bases in between. Germline V gene lookup returns CDR1 SGHRS and CDR2 YFSETQ. CDR3 protein: CASSLGGTKETQYF. The CDR3 bases are TGCGCCAGCAGCTTGGGCGGGACGAAAGAGACCCAGTACTTC.

The V call is TRBV5-4, the J call TRBJ1-1; D gene uncertain. Germline V gene data show CDR1 as SGHNT and CDR2 as YYREEE (reference sequence). The germline V and J ends were trimmed by 9 bases and 0 bases, with 15 bases remaining between them. This CDR3 has 14 amino acids. CDR3: CAIHPLAMNTEAFF. The CDR3 DNA is TGTGCCATCCATCCCCTGGCAATGAACACTGAAGCTTTCTTT.

The genes are TRBV7-2 and TRBJ1-2, with TRBD1 identical over 9 bases. Germline assignment: CDR1 SGHTA and CDR2 FQGNSA. The CDR3 spans 14 residues. J was trimmed by 3 bases and V by 5 bases; bases with no gene match: 4. In DNA, the CDR3 is TGTGCCAGCAGCGCCCGGACAGGGGACTATGGCTACACCTTC. This gives the protein CASSARTGDYGYTF.

This clone was observed once. This chain connects TRBV30 to TRBJ2-5; 12 bases align to TRBD1. The CDR3 is 15 residues long. Germline loops: CDR1 GTSNPN, CDR2 SVGIG (reference sequence). The J segment lost 6 bases and the V segment lost 0 bases, leaving 5 bases of the junction unmatched. The CDR3 nucleotides read TGTGCCTGGAGTGTACTAGGGACAGGGGGCAAGACCCAGTACTTC. Translated: CAWSVLGTGGKTQYF.

The rearrangement joins TRBV2 to TRBJ1-1; 8 bases align to TRBD1. Germline assignment: CDR1 SNHLY and CDR2 FYNNEI. This CDR3 contains 16 residues. V shed 2 bases, J shed 7 bases, and the junction held 12 bases outside the gene matches. Here the CDR3 reads CASSEIETGVVSEAFF. CDR3 sequence (DNA): TGTGCCAGCAGTGAAATCGAGACAGGGGTTGTGAGTGAAGCTTTCTTT.

This chain joins TRBV27 and TRBJ2-1; 10 bases fit TRBD1. The CDR3 is made up of 15 amino acids. Germline CDR1 is MNHEY and CDR2 is SMNVEV (reference sequence). V trimming: 6 bases; J trimming: 5 bases; junction bases outside the gene matches: 7. The DNA for the CDR3 is TGTGCCAGCAGGACAGGGGGCGCCGGGGACAATGAGCAGTTCTTC. It translates to CASRTGGAGDNEQFF.